This T cell receptor beta chain is from a study of T cells in Graves' hyperthyroidism and ophthalmopathy. This clonotype was counted at least ten times. Amplification of TCR beta CDR3 regions was performed using RNA transcripts as template. TCR CDR3 underwent first-round RT-PCR with the HTBI primer set. TCRdb fed the multiplex PCR reads into MiXCR, producing one record per CDR3 protein. The data contain hundreds of thousands of distinct CDR3 sequences, approximately 40% of them singletons. Trimming left V 6 bases short and J 8 bases short, with 19 bases between. Germline V gene sequence: CDR1 SGHVS, CDR2 FQNEAQ. CDR3 length: 14 residues.

The receptor was isolated from a young man with Graves' hyperthyroidism. The chain has TRBV7-8 and TRBJ1-2; weak D call: TRBD1 (6 bases). Sequenced material: blood. The CDR3 reads CASSTRGKGEGYTF. In DNA form, the CDR3 reads TGTGCCAGCAGTACCAGGGGTAAGGGTGAAGGCTACACCTTC.